This TCR beta chain was identified in a study of cytomegalovirus exposure and HLA in healthy donors. The CDR3 covers 14 residues. Germline loops: CDR1 SGHRS, CDR2 YFSETQ. V was pared by 0 bases and J by 6 bases, with 0 bases of the junction left unmatched. This clone was seen just once. The target antigen is unknown. PCR involved 60 Vbeta and 13 Jbeta primers. Produced via immunoSEQ multiplex PCR; TCRdb's table is partial and in-frame only. The sample shows around 140,000 clones, 70% of them seen only once. Notes on the study in general: The authors considered a cluster of highly shared sequence variants likely to be a sequencing artifact.

This sequence joins TRBV5-1 and TRBJ1-5; 10 bases align to TRBD1. The receptor comes from a woman aged 60-75 years in good health and CMV-seropositive. The sequencing input was PBMCs. The CDR3 sequence: CASSLGTGGQPQHF. The CDR3 region has the DNA TGCGCCAGCAGCTTGGGGACAGGGGGTCAGCCCCAGCATTTT.